One and the same sample provided the 31 T cell receptor beta chains below, sequenced in a study of technical replicates of blood from a handful of donors. Using immunoSEQ multiplex PCR, the repertoire was profiled, and TCRdb retains in-frame clones only, with some absent. This table holds about 89,000 clones, roughly 94% found once. What was sequenced was T cells isolated from PBMCs. The receptors were sampled from a human donor in good health.

This clone was found once. The genes are TRBV2 and TRBJ1-4; 9 bases are shared with TRBD1. V shed 0 bases, J shed 5 bases, and the junction held 4 bases outside the gene matches. CDR3 length: 16 amino acids. Germline V CDR1 and CDR2: SNHLY, FYNNEI. CDR3 protein: CASSEARGTGNEKLFF. The CDR3 DNA reads as TGTGCCAGCAGTGAAGCGCGTGGGACAGGGAATGAAAAACTGTTTTTT.

The genes are TRBV5-1 and TRBJ2-1; 8 positions match TRBD2. There are 13 residues in the CDR3. Germline-derived CDR1 and CDR2 are SGHRS and YFSETQ. The J segment lost 7 bases and the V segment lost 2 bases, leaving 2 bases of the junction unmatched. The CDR3 loop reads CASSFGGGNEQFF. Here the CDR3 DNA reads TGCGCCAGCAGCTTCGGGGGGGGTAATGAGCAGTTCTTC.

This clone was seen only once. V usage is TRBV4-1 and J usage is TRBJ2-1, with D possibly TRBD1 on 5 matching bases. The CDR3 spans 19 residues. Looked up from germline, CDR1 is MGHRA and CDR2 is YSYEKL. Trimming stripped 0 bases from V and 12 bases from J, with 30 bases between. The CDR3 nucleotides are TGCGCCAGCAGCCAAGATTTAGGGGTCAGTTCTCATCCGCGCTCGGTGCAGTTCTTC. Translating gives CASSQDLGVSSHPRSVQFF.

J is TRBJ2-6 and V is TRBV19, with a tentative D call TRBD2 (6 bases). The CDR3 is made up of 18 amino acids. Germline CDR1 reads LNHDA; CDR2 reads SQIVND (reference sequence). Trimming took off 0 bases at V and 0 bases at J, with 12 bases between the two ends. CDR3 nucleotides: TGTGCCAGTAGTATAGATCGGGTCGGGGGCTCTGGGGCCAACGTCCTGACTTTC. Its translation is CASSIDRVGGSGANVLTF. Full variable domain (remainder filled in from reference TRBV19 and TRBJ2-6): DGGITQSPKYLFRKEGQNVTLSCEQNLNHDAMYWYRQDPGQGLRLIYYSQIVNDFQKGDIAEGYSVSREKKESFPLTVTSAQKNPTAFYLCASSIDRVGGSGANVLTFGAGSRLTVL.

With respect to this clone: An end of the junction differs from the germline gene, which may be a read error. The gene calls are TRBV7-7 and TRBJ2-7; 11 bases map to TRBD2. Germline loops: CDR1 SSHAT, CDR2 FNYEAQ (reference sequence). CDR3 length: 14 amino acids. CDR3 DNA: TGTGCTAGCAGCTTAGCGGGGGGGGGCTACGAGCAGTACTTC. It translates to CASSLAGGGYEQYF.

The rearrangement uses TRBV5-1 and TRBJ2-7; D tentatively fits TRBD1 or TRBD2 (9 bases each). This CDR3 is built from 22 residues. Germline V lookup: CDR1 SGHRS, CDR2 YFSETQ. Between the trimmed V and J ends, which lost 1 base and 6 bases, there was a span of 38 bases. This CDR3 is CASSLLGTGKRVSGSGSSEQYF. The CDR3 DNA follows: TGCGCCAGCAGCTTGTTGGGGACAGGGAAAAGGGTTAGCGGGAGTGGGAGCTCCGAGCAGTACTTC. The whole variable domain, filled in from reference TRBV5-1 and TRBJ2-7, reads KAGVTQTPRYLIKTRGQQVTLSCSPISGHRSVSWYQQTPGQGLQFLFEYFSETQRNKGNFPGRFSGRQFSNSRSEMNVSTLELGDSALYLCASSLLGTGKRVSGSGSSEQYFGPGTRLTVT.

The chain has TRBV6-1 and TRBJ2-2, with 7 bases fitting TRBD2. This CDR3 spans 15 amino acids. The V gene's germline CDR1 is MNHNS and CDR2 SASEGT. The junction had 10 bases not matched to a gene; V was cut back by 6 bases and J by 6 bases. CDR3 nucleotide sequence: TGTGCCAGCAGAATAGAAACTACTAGCGCCGGGGAGCTGTTTTTT. Translated, it gives CASRIETTSAGELFF.

The chain links TRBV7-3 to TRBJ1-1, with 9 bases aligning to TRBD1. This CDR3 has 13 residues. CDR1 SGHTA and CDR2 FQGTGA come from the germline V gene. After removal of 5 bases from V and 10 bases from J, the junction contained 8 bases not matched to a gene. CDR3 in amino acids: CASSHGTGMVAFF. CDR3 coding DNA: TGTGCCAGCAGCCATGGGACAGGGATGGTAGCTTTCTTT.

V is TRBV6-1 and J is TRBJ2-1; TRBD2 is a possible D gene (5 bases). The CDR3 extends over 16 amino acids. Germline values: CDR1 MNHNS, CDR2 SASEGT. The V end lost 3 bases, the J end lost 0 bases, and 12 bases lay between the germline ends. CDR3 DNA sequence: TGTGCCAGCAGTGAGACGACGGGGAGCTCCTACAATGAGCAGTTCTTC. Translated: CASSETTGSSYNEQFF.

This sequence joins TRBV15 and TRBJ2-5; 14 nucleotides agree with TRBD2. The CDR3 extends over 17 amino acids. Germline V gene data show CDR1 as LNHNV and CDR2 as YYDKDF (reference sequence). The V and J ends lost 2 bases and 4 bases, in that order; junction bases with no gene match: 6. The CDR3 region is CATSRKGTSGSRETQYF. The CDR3 DNA sequence: TGTGCCACCAGCAGAAAGGGGACTAGCGGGAGCAGAGAGACCCAGTACTTC.

The chain recombines TRBV29-1 with TRBJ2-5, with D tentatively TRBD2 (6 bases). The CDR3 runs to 17 residues. The germline CDR1 and CDR2 sequences are SQVTM and ANQGSEA. The ends were cut back, 7 bases at V and 0 bases at J, with 24 bases in the middle. The CDR3 DNA reads as TGCAGCGCCAGAAGGCCCCTACGGGAGACAGACCAAGAGACCCAGTACTTC. Protein: CSARRPLRETDQETQYF.

This clone was observed a single time. The chain carries TRBV5-1 and TRBJ2-3; D is perhaps TRBD2 (6 bases). In germline, CDR1 is SGHRS, CDR2 YFSETQ. This CDR3 is built from 17 residues. Trimming shortened V by 6 bases and J by 3 bases, and 23 bases separated the two germline ends. The CDR3 DNA reads TGCGCCAGCAACCGGGCCGGGGGAGACGGGACGACAGATACGCAGTATTTT. It encodes CASNRAGGDGTTDTQYF.

The chain links TRBV5-1 to TRBJ2-3, with TRBD2 matching over 9 bases. V lost 2 bases and J lost 2; bases outside the gene matches: 6. Germline loops: CDR1 SGHRS, CDR2 YFSETQ. CDR3 length equals 16 residues. CDR3 sequence: CASSLSGGLYTDTQYF. The CDR3 DNA reads as TGCGCCAGCAGCTTAAGCGGGGGGCTTTACACAGATACGCAGTATTTT.

The chain recombines TRBV2 with TRBJ2-7, with a tentative D call TRBD2 (7 bases). V was trimmed by 3 bases and J by 6 bases, leaving 18 bases between them. The CDR3 is made up of 15 amino acids. Germline values: CDR1 SNHLY, CDR2 FYNNEI. The CDR3 coding sequence is TGTGCCAGCAGTGATCGGGGGGCGGGATCTTTCGAGCAGTACTTC. It yields the protein CASSDRGAGSFEQYF.

V usage is TRBV11-2 and J usage is TRBJ2-1; maybe TRBD2 (5 bases). This CDR3 region has 17 residues. V lost 0 bases, J lost 1 base, and 13 bases lay in between. Per the germline V gene, CDR1 is SGHAT and CDR2 is FQNNGV. Here the CDR3 reads CASSLDTSGSSYNEQFF. The DNA for the CDR3 is TGTGCCAGCAGCTTAGATACGAGCGGTTCTTCCTACAATGAGCAGTTCTTC.

The genes are TRBV11-2 and TRBJ2-3; D is possibly TRBD2 (5 bases). The CDR3 covers 17 residues. V lost 0 bases, J lost 3 bases, and 16 bases lay in between. CDR1 SGHAT and CDR2 FQNNGV come from the germline V gene. CDR3 bases: TGTGCCAGCAGCTTAGACGGATTGGCTAGCCGTACAGATACGCAGTATTTT. Its translation is CASSLDGLASRTDTQYF.

V gene TRBV13 combines with J gene TRBJ1-2, with TRBD1 matching 9 bases. V was clipped by 1 base and J by 7 bases; unmatched bases: 4. Germline values: CDR1 PRHDT, CDR2 FYEKMQ (reference sequence). The CDR3 length is 14 residues. The CDR3 sequence is CASSLEGQGFGYTF. Written as DNA, the CDR3 is TGTGCCAGCAGCTTAGAGGGACAGGGCTTTGGCTACACCTTC.

The chain couples TRBV7-9 to TRBJ2-7; 8 bases line up with TRBD2. CDR1 is SEHNR, CDR2 FQNEAQ, per germline (reference sequence). The junction had 3 bases not matched to a gene; V was cut back by 5 bases and J by 3 bases. This CDR3 contains 13 residues. CDR3 sequence reads: CASSHTSGYEQYF. Here the CDR3 DNA reads TGTGCCAGCAGCCACACTAGCGGCTACGAGCAGTACTTC.

The chain couples TRBV6-1 to TRBJ1-4; D unclear. Germline V lookup: CDR1 MNHNS, CDR2 SASEGT. V gave up 0 bases and J gave up 4 bases, with 9 bases separating them. The CDR3 extends over 15 amino acids. The CDR3 spells CASSEAHSDNEKLFF. DNA of the CDR3: TGTGCCAGCAGTGAAGCGCACAGTGATAATGAAAAACTGTTTTTT.

This chain uses TRBV6-1 with TRBJ2-1; 10 nucleotides align to TRBD2. Germline values: CDR1 MNHNS, CDR2 SASEGT. This CDR3 is 17 amino acids long. V dropped 4 bases and J dropped 4; count of bases not matched to a gene: 10. CDR3 coding DNA: TGTGCCAGCAGTGCGACGGTAGCGGGAGGAATTTACAATGAGCAGTTCTTC. Translating it yields CASSATVAGGIYNEQFF.

This clone was detected once. The genes are TRBV6-5 and TRBJ2-5; D not certain. V shed 2 bases and J shed 5 bases, with 12 bases lying between them. The germline CDR1 and CDR2 sequences are MNHEY and SVGAGI. The CDR3 contains 14 residues. Written as DNA, the CDR3 is TGTGCCAGCAGTTACCGACTGCCAAGCGAGACCCAGTACTTC. Translated, it gives CASSYRLPSETQYF.

The rearrangement joins TRBV7-8 to TRBJ2-1, with 9 bases matching TRBD2. This CDR3 contains 15 residues. Looked up from germline, CDR1 is SGHVS and CDR2 is FQNEAQ. V shed 3 bases and J 6 bases; nucleotides not matched to a gene: 6. The CDR3 nucleotides are TGTGCCAGCAGCTTGGGACTAGCAGGTCCCAATGAGCAGTTCTTC. Its protein is CASSLGLAGPNEQFF.

V and J are TRBV5-5 and TRBJ1-2; 8 positions match TRBD1. Per the germline V gene, CDR1 is SGHKS and CDR2 is YYEKEE (reference sequence). J lost 5 bases, V lost 4 bases, and 7 bases had no gene match. The CDR3 is 14 residues long. CDR3 sequence reads: CASSRAQGAYGYTF. CDR3 DNA: TGTGCCAGCAGCCGCGCCCAGGGGGCGTATGGCTACACCTTC.

The V call is TRBV5-1, the J call TRBJ2-1; 10 positions match TRBD1. Germline assignment: CDR1 SGHRS and CDR2 YFSETQ. J gave up 0 bases and V 5 bases, and 17 bases lay outside the gene matches. The CDR3 totals 20 residues. The CDR3 nucleotides are TGCGCCAGCAGTCAACCCCGGACAGGGGGTCTCGAGGGCTCCTACAATGAGCAGTTCTTC. This codes for CASSQPRTGGLEGSYNEQFF.

The chain combines TRBV10-1 with TRBJ1-4, with 7 bases that match TRBD1. CDR1 and CDR2 (germline): WNHNN, SYGVQD (reference sequence). This CDR3 is 14 amino acids long. The J segment lost 8 bases and the V segment lost 2 bases, leaving 5 bases of the junction unmatched. Here the CDR3 reads CASSEAGGNEKLFF. As DNA, the CDR3 is TGCGCCAGCAGTGAGGCAGGGGGAAACGAAAAACTGTTTTTT.

The J gene is TRBJ2-5, the V gene TRBV10-1; maybe TRBD2 (6 bases). CDR3 size: 15 residues. Germline V gene data show CDR1 as WNHNN and CDR2 as SYGVQD (reference sequence). Trimming left V 4 bases short and J 3 bases short, with 15 bases between. The CDR3 loop is CASSASRGGEETQYF. The CDR3 nucleotides are TGCGCCAGCAGTGCTTCTCGAGGCGGGGAAGAGACCCAGTACTTC.

The chain combines TRBV6-5 with TRBJ1-1; no clear D. Germline V gives CDR1 MNHEY, CDR2 SVGAGI. The CDR3 consists of 14 residues. Trimming cost V 5 bases and J 4 bases, with 14 bases left between them. The CDR3 DNA reads as TGTGCCAGCAGTCTTAAACCCCGAGCCACTGAAGCTTTCTTT. This sequence encodes CASSLKPRATEAFF.

This rearrangement joins TRBV7-6 to TRBJ2-7; 11 bases line up with TRBD2. The CDR3 runs 22 residues. J lost 3 bases, V lost 4 bases, and 26 bases had no gene match. Germline V gene lookup returns CDR1 SGHVS and CDR2 FNYEAQ. The CDR3 here is CASSSPPLRLAGPSPSLYEQYF. CDR3 nucleotide sequence: TGTGCCAGCAGCTCGCCCCCCCTAAGACTAGCGGGACCTTCCCCTTCACTCTACGAGCAGTACTTC. Supplemented by reference TRBV7-6 and TRBJ2-7, the full variable domain reads GAGVSQSPRYKVTKRGQDVALRCDPISGHVSLYWYRQALGQGPEFLTYFNYEAQQDKSGLPNDRFSAERPEGSISTLTIQRTEQRDSAMYRCASSSPPLRLAGPSPSLYEQYFGPGTRLTVT.

This chain connects TRBV7-8 to TRBJ1-5; 8 bases match TRBD1. The CDR3 contains 15 residues. Losses at the gene ends were 5 bases for V and 6 bases for J; bases not matched to a gene: 9. Germline CDR1 is SGHVS and CDR2 is FQNEAQ. CDR3 residues: CASSADRVRSQPQHF. In nucleotides, the CDR3 is TGTGCCAGCAGCGCGGACAGGGTGAGGTCTCAGCCCCAGCATTTT.

CDR3 coding DNA: TGTGCCTGGAGCCAAAGGGGGGAAAAACTGTTTTTT. The encoded protein is CAWSQRGEKLFF. The chain is built from TRBV30 and TRBJ1-4; D might be TRBD1 (6 bases). The CDR3 covers 12 residues. Germline lookup yields CDR1 GTSNPN and CDR2 SVGIG (reference sequence). Trimming removed 3 bases at V and 8 bases at J, with 10 bases between.

The count of this clone is one. The rearrangement joins TRBV27 to TRBJ2-7; TRBD2 is a possible D gene (6 bases). The CDR3 loop spans 16 amino acids. The germline V gene has CDR1 MNHEY and CDR2 SMNVEV (reference sequence). V lost 0 bases to trimming and J lost 4 bases, with 16 bases between them. For the CDR3, the DNA is TGTGCCAGCAGTTTATCGCCCGGGTTAGCGGCTTACGAGCAGTACTTC. Protein: CASSLSPGLAAYEQYF.